These T cell receptor beta chains were read from a single sample in a study of chemoradiotherapy in HPV16-positive cancers. Sequenced by immunoSEQ multiplex PCR; TCRdb stores in-frame clones only, minus some. The sample yields roughly 28,000 clones, roughly nine tenths seen once. The specimen was blood, collected from a patient who underwent chemoradiotherapy. The origin of the receptors is a human donor with HPV-associated anogenital cancer. CDR3s include the opening cysteine and the closing phenylalanine or tryptophan. D genes are given only for firm matches. Expanded clones are given a class, and other clones once, few, many or no size at all.

d_call j_call cdr3_length clone_size v_call cdr3_aa cdr3_nt
TRBD1 TRBJ1-5 14 once TRBV7-2 CASSYRGGNQPQHF TGTGCCAGCAGCTACAGGGGTGGCAATCAGCCCCAGCATTTT
. TRBJ2-2 16 . TRBV7-8 CASSPSVVANTGELFF TGTGCCAGCAGCCCGTCGGTGGTCGCGAACACCGGGGAGCTGTTTTTT
TRBD1 TRBJ1-4 17 once TRBV5-6 CASSLFRTGGINEKLFF TGTGCCAGCAGCTTGTTTAGGACAGGGGGAATTAATGAAAAACTGTTTTTT
. TRBJ2-5 11 . TRBV7-9 CASSPGETQYF TGTGCCAGCAGCCCGGGGGAGACCCAGTACTTC
. TRBJ2-5 11 . TRBV23-1 CLIAFQRTQYF TGCCTAATCGCCTTCCAAAGGACCCAGTACTTC
TRBD1 TRBJ1-2 13 . TRBV13 CASSSGQVYGYTF TGTGCCAGCAGCTCGGGACAGGTCTATGGCTACACCTTC
TRBD2 TRBJ2-5 14 . TRBV7-7 CASSFAGGGETQYF TGTGCTAGCAGCTTTGCGGGAGGGGGAGAGACCCAGTACTTC
. TRBJ1-1 16 . TRBV28 CASITGGVSMNTEAFF TGTGCCAGCATCACCGGAGGGGTGTCCATGAACACTGAAGCTTTCTTT
. TRBJ1-5 16 . TRBV7-8 CASSSNEGPNGLAQHF TGTGCCAGCAGCTCCAACGAGGGTCCCAATGGTCTGGCCCAGCATTTT
. TRBJ2-4 16 . TRBV4-3 CASSQEGSGVGNIQYF TGCGCCAGCAGCCAAGAAGGAAGTGGAGTAGGGAACATTCAGTACTTC
TRBD1 TRBJ2-7 15 once TRBV27 CASSLGQGANNEQYF TGTGCCAGCAGTTTAGGACAGGGGGCTAATAACGAGCAGTACTTC
. TRBJ2-4 15 . TRBV9 CASSVDGLAKNIQYF TGTGCCAGCAGCGTAGATGGATTAGCCAAAAACATTCAGTACTTC
. TRBJ2-7 15 once TRBV28 CASSFAGQRTNEQYF TGTGCCAGCAGTTTTGCAGGGCAGAGGACCAACGAGCAGTACTTC
TRBD2 TRBJ2-7 15 . TRBV14 CASRRDSGRVREQYF TGTGCCAGCAGACGAGATAGCGGGAGGGTCCGGGAGCAGTACTTC
TRBD2 TRBJ2-2 15 . TRBV5-1 CASSKREDYTGELFF TGCGCCAGCAGTAAGCGGGAGGATTACACCGGGGAGCTGTTTTTT
TRBD2 TRBJ2-5 14 . TRBV7-9 CASSLLAGAETQYF TGTGCCAGCAGCTTACTAGCGGGAGCAGAGACCCAGTACTTC
TRBD1 TRBJ1-1 15 . TRBV28 CASSYTGGENTEAFF TGTGCCAGCAGTTATACAGGGGGGGAAAACACTGAAGCTTTCTTT
. TRBJ2-7 13 . TRBV5-1 CASSLAIGSEQYF TGCGCCAGCAGCTTGGCCATCGGGAGTGAGCAGTACTTC
. TRBJ2-7 13 . TRBV6-6 CASQTGHLYEQYF TGTGCCTCACAAACGGGACACCTTTACGAGCAGTACTTC
. TRBJ2-3 15 . TRBV6-5 CASSKTETSTDTQYF TGTGCCAGCAGTAAGACAGAAACTAGCACAGATACGCAGTATTTT
. TRBJ2-1 16 . TRBV7-9 CASSLRGNGYYNEQFF TGTGCCAGCAGCCTACGGGGGAACGGGTACTACAATGAGCAGTTCTTC
TRBD2 TRBJ2-1 16 . TRBV9 CASSPFREGLGNEQFF TGTGCCAGCTCTCCTTTCCGGGAGGGCCTAGGAAATGAGCAGTTCTTC
. TRBJ1-5 13 . TRBV4-1 CASSLQANQPQHF TGCGCCAGCAGCCTACAGGCGAATCAGCCCCAGCATTTT
. TRBJ1-5 13 . TRBV5-1 CASSLGSGGPQHF TGCGCCAGCAGCTTGGGAAGTGGGGGGCCCCAGCATTTT
. TRBJ2-1 14 once TRBV11-3 CASSLGGVGDEQFF TGTGCCAGCAGCTTAGGCGGGGTAGGGGATGAGCAGTTCTTC
. TRBJ1-2 15 . TRBV5-4 CASSLVGVANYGYTF TGTGCCAGCAGCTTGGTCGGGGTAGCTAACTATGGCTACACCTTC
TRBD1 TRBJ2-5 14 . TRBV11-2 CASSPTGGQETQYF TGTGCCAGCAGCCCGACAGGGGGCCAAGAGACCCAGTACTTC
. TRBJ1-5 14 . TRBV6-1 CASRYRPTYQPQHF TGTGCCAGCAGGTACAGGCCTACCTATCAGCCCCAGCATTTT
TRBD1 TRBJ1-6 16 . TRBV6-5 CASSYRTGAYESPLHF TGTGCCAGCAGTTACCGGACAGGCGCTTATGAGTCACCCCTCCACTTT
TRBD1 TRBJ1-2 13 . TRBV29-1 CSVPGQGAYGYTF TGCAGCGTCCCGGGACAGGGGGCCTATGGCTACACCTTC
TRBD1 TRBJ1-4 15 . TRBV5-1 CASSLVGQRGEKLFF TGCGCCAGCAGCTTGGTGGGACAGAGGGGTGAAAAACTGTTTTTT
TRBD2 TRBJ2-3 16 . TRBV7-2 CASSYLAGASTDTQYF TGTGCCAGCAGCTACTTAGCGGGAGCTAGCACAGATACGCAGTATTTT
TRBD1 TRBJ2-2 12 . TRBV2 CASGQGTGELFF TGTGCCAGCGGACAGGGAACCGGGGAGCTGTTTTTT
. TRBJ1-5 16 . TRBV15 CATSRDVFYSNQPQHF TGTGCCACCAGCAGAGATGTTTTTTATAGCAATCAGCCCCAGCATTTT
TRBD1 TRBJ1-5 18 . TRBV9 CASSVEEAGGYSNQPQHF TGTGCCAGCAGCGTAGAGGAGGCAGGGGGCTATAGCAATCAGCCCCAGCATTTT
. TRBJ2-3 15 . TRBV18 CASSPPSSVSDTQYF TGTGCCAGCTCACCACCCTCCTCGGTATCTGATACGCAGTATTTT
. TRBJ2-5 13 . TRBV7-7 CASSFGHKETQYF TGTGCTAGCAGCTTCGGGCACAAAGAGACCCAGTACTTC
. TRBJ1-5 16 . TRBV19 CASTLLQGIGNQPQHF TGTGCCAGTACCTTACTCCAGGGTATCGGCAATCAGCCCCAGCATTTT
. TRBJ2-5 15 . TRBV11-2 CASSPHSPKGETQYF TGTGCCAGCAGCCCCCACAGTCCAAAGGGAGAGACCCAGTACTTC
. TRBJ2-3 16 . TRBV11-2 CASSLGQGSSTDTQYF TGTGCCAGCAGCTTAGGCCAGGGGAGTAGCACAGATACGCAGTATTTT
. TRBJ2-2 17 few TRBV9 CASSGFGAGGDTGELFF TGTGCCAGCAGCGGCTTCGGGGCAGGGGGGGACACCGGGGAGCTGTTTTTT
. TRBJ1-1 15 . TRBV18 CASSPMRGGLIEAFF TGTGCCAGCTCACCGATGCGAGGGGGGCTAATTGAAGCTTTCTTT
TRBD1 TRBJ1-2 15 once TRBV7-8 CASSLWTGGNYGYTF TGTGCCAGCAGCTTATGGACAGGGGGGAACTATGGCTACACCTTC
. TRBJ2-7 14 . TRBV4-1 CASSQVGNSYEQYF TGCGCCAGCAGCCAAGTTGGCAACTCCTACGAGCAGTACTTC
TRBD2 TRBJ2-7 17 . TRBV27 CASSLLPPLAGTYEQYF TGTGCCAGCAGTTTACTTCCCCCTCTAGCGGGCACCTACGAGCAGTACTTC
. TRBJ1-2 15 . TRBV27 CASSPAGRQSYGYTF TGTGCCAGCAGCCCCGCCGGCAGGCAGTCGTATGGCTACACCTTC
. TRBJ2-7 14 once TRBV6-5 CASSYKLAPYEQYF TGTGCCAGCAGTTATAAGCTAGCCCCCTACGAGCAGTACTTC
. TRBJ1-3 11 . TRBV5-4 CASSFGNTIYF TGTGCCAGCAGCTTCGGAAACACCATATATTTT
TRBD1 TRBJ1-2 15 . TRBV7-2 CASSNRQGRVYGYTF TGTGCCAGCAGCAACCGACAGGGGAGGGTTTATGGCTACACCTTC
TRBD1 TRBJ1-5 15 . TRBV6-1 CASSLRGGREQPQHF TGTGCCAGCAGCCTCAGGGGGGGCCGGGAACAGCCCCAGCATTTT
TRBD1 TRBJ1-1 13 . TRBV29-1 CSAGTGMNTEAFF TGCAGCGCTGGGACAGGGATGAACACTGAAGCTTTCTTT
. TRBJ1-3 13 . TRBV2 CASTRDTGNTIYF TGTGCCAGCACGAGGGACACTGGAAACACCATATATTTT
. TRBJ2-2 14 . TRBV11-1 CASSPGGDTGELFF TGTGCCAGCAGCCCAGGGGGGGACACCGGGGAGCTGTTTTTT
. TRBJ1-1 12 . TRBV18 CASSRGGTEAFF TGTGCCAGCTCGAGGGGAGGGACTGAAGCTTTCTTT
. TRBJ2-2 13 . TRBV15 CATSRQSTGELFF TGTGCCACCAGCAGGCAAAGTACCGGGGAGCTGTTTTTT